These T cell receptor beta chains were read from a single sample in a study of T cells in Graves' hyperthyroidism and ophthalmopathy. TCRdb reprocessed the multiplex PCR reads with MiXCR, giving one entry per CDR3 protein. The sample includes about 570,000 distinct CDR3 sequences, approximately 15% of them seen just once. The sample consisted of blood. The origin of the receptors is a woman aged 40-49 years with Graves' hyperthyroidism. Each CDR3 is given with its conserved first and last residue. Each record gives: D gene, V gene, J gene, clone size, CDR3 DNA, CDR3 protein. A D gene is named only where the DNA matches it firmly. Size tells how often a clone was seen (once, few, many) or the class of an expanded clone, and some rows leave it out.

d_call: NA
v_call: TRBV24-1
j_call: TRBJ2-7
clone_size: many
cdr3_nt: TGTGCCACCAGTGATCCTACTTCCGAGCAGTACTTC
cdr3_aa: CATSDPTSEQYF

d_call: NA
v_call: TRBV28
j_call: TRBJ2-7
clone_size: many
cdr3_nt: TGTGCCAGCAGCGCGGGGACAGACCTATCCTACGAGCAGTACTTC
cdr3_aa: CASSAGTDLSYEQYF

d_call: NA
v_call: TRBV5-1
j_call: TRBJ2-5
clone_size: NA
cdr3_nt: TGCGCCAGCAGCTTGTGGACGGGAGAGACCCAGTACTTC
cdr3_aa: CASSLWTGETQYF

d_call: TRBD1
v_call: TRBV2
j_call: TRBJ2-5
clone_size: many
cdr3_nt: TGTGCCAGCACCCAAGGGACAGAAGGGGAGACCCAGTACTTC
cdr3_aa: CASTQGTEGETQYF

d_call: NA
v_call: TRBV20-1
j_call: TRBJ2-7
clone_size: NA
cdr3_nt: TGCAGTGCTAGAGATATTGGGGGGACCTACGAGCAGTACTTC
cdr3_aa: CSARDIGGTYEQYF

d_call: NA
v_call: TRBV6-1
j_call: TRBJ2-6
clone_size: few
cdr3_nt: TGTGCCAGCAGAAAGGACAGCTCTGGGGCCAACGTCCTGACTTTC
cdr3_aa: CASRKDSSGANVLTF

d_call: TRBD2
v_call: TRBV29-1
j_call: TRBJ2-7
clone_size: few
cdr3_nt: TGCAGCGTTGGTCCAGGCGGGGGGAAAGACGAGCAGTACTTC
cdr3_aa: CSVGPGGGKDEQYF

d_call: NA
v_call: TRBV6-1
j_call: TRBJ2-7
clone_size: NA
cdr3_nt: TGTGCCAGCAGTACCCGAGGGGGGCAGTACGAGCAGTACTTC
cdr3_aa: CASSTRGGQYEQYF

d_call: TRBD1
v_call: TRBV5-1
j_call: TRBJ2-7
clone_size: many
cdr3_nt: TGCGCCAGCAGCTGGACAGGGGATGGTTACGAGCAGTACTTC
cdr3_aa: CASSWTGDGYEQYF

d_call: NA
v_call: TRBV15
j_call: TRBJ2-3
clone_size: few
cdr3_nt: TGTGCCACCACCCGGACAGAGACTAGCACAGATACGCAGTATTTT
cdr3_aa: CATTRTETSTDTQYF

d_call: NA
v_call: TRBV7-2
j_call: TRBJ2-3
clone_size: many
cdr3_nt: TGTGCCAGCAGCTCCCGTACAGATACGCAGTATTTT
cdr3_aa: CASSSRTDTQYF

d_call: NA
v_call: TRBV20-1
j_call: TRBJ1-5
clone_size: few
cdr3_nt: TGCAGTGCTATGATGGGAAATCAGCCCCAGCATTTT
cdr3_aa: CSAMMGNQPQHF

d_call: TRBD2
v_call: TRBV28
j_call: TRBJ2-7
clone_size: many
cdr3_nt: TGTGCCAGCAGCAAGGGACTAGTGGGCTACGAGCAGTACTTC
cdr3_aa: CASSKGLVGYEQYF

d_call: NA
v_call: TRBV28
j_call: TRBJ1-1
clone_size: many
cdr3_nt: TGTGCCAGCAGTTTAGGCAGCCCGGCCACTGAAGCTTTCTTT
cdr3_aa: CASSLGSPATEAFF

d_call: NA
v_call: TRBV6-2/TRBV6-3
j_call: TRBJ2-5
clone_size: NA
cdr3_nt: TGTGCCAGCGGGAGATACAGACAAGAGACCCAGTACTTC
cdr3_aa: CASGRYRQETQYF

d_call: NA
v_call: TRBV29-1
j_call: TRBJ2-7
clone_size: NA
cdr3_nt: TGCAGCGTTGAATCACCCCTGGGCTCCTACGAGCAGTACTTC
cdr3_aa: CSVESPLGSYEQYF

d_call: NA
v_call: TRBV7-9
j_call: TRBJ2-1
clone_size: NA
cdr3_nt: TGTGCCAGCAGCTTAACGGACACAGAGTTCTTC
cdr3_aa: CASSLTDTEFF

d_call: TRBD2
v_call: TRBV13
j_call: TRBJ2-3
clone_size: many
cdr3_nt: TGTGCCAGCAGCCCCTGGACTAGCGGGAGTAGGGCAGATACGCAGTATTTT
cdr3_aa: CASSPWTSGSRADTQYF

d_call: TRBD1
v_call: TRBV20-1
j_call: TRBJ2-1
clone_size: NA
cdr3_nt: TGCAGTGCTAGAGATTTGACAGGGGGCGACTACAATGAGCAGTTCTTC
cdr3_aa: CSARDLTGGDYNEQFF